Sequencing of this T cell receptor beta chain was carried out in a study of T cell changes during pregnancy in multiple sclerosis. Sequencing was performed with immunoSEQ multiplex PCR; in TCRdb, only in-frame clones are kept and a portion is missing. The data hold fewer than 65,000 clones, with 90% observed a single time. This CDR3 has 13 residues. CDR1 MGHRA and CDR2 YSYEKL come from the germline V gene. V was clipped by 4 bases and J by 5 bases; unmatched bases: 0. This TCR was recovered from a female donor in good health, enrolled as a control in a pregnancy study. The chain joins TRBV4-1 to TRBJ1-4; TRBD1 agrees at 8 bases. This sample comprised peripheral blood, obtained in the first trimester of pregnancy. The CDR3 coding sequence is TGCGCCAGCAGCCGGGACAGGAATGAAAAACTGTTTTTT. It specifies CASSRDRNEKLFF.